This TCR beta chain was recovered during a study of T cell responses to AZD1222 COVID-19 vaccine. Assay used: immunoSEQ multiplex PCR; TCRdb lists only in-frame clones, some missing. The table records about 120,000 clones, more than 85% of them present only once. The germline gives CDR1 SQVTM, CDR2 ANQGSEA. This CDR3 is 13 amino acids long. Sequenced material: peripheral blood, taken on day 0 of AZD1222 vaccination. V and J are TRBV29-1 and TRBJ1-2; D gene ambiguous. The sequence was obtained from an adult in good health. The CDR3 here is CTLDEGGPYGYTF. CDR3 DNA: TGCACCCTTGACGAGGGAGGCCCCTATGGCTACACCTTC.